Listed below are T cell receptor beta chains from one sample, sequenced in a study of vaccination effects on CD4 cells after COVID-19. Sequenced by immunoSEQ multiplex PCR; TCRdb stores in-frame clones only, minus some. This table holds 25,000 to 30,000 clones, about 81% found once. These TCRs' antigens remain unknown. This specimen consisted of CD4+ T cells from PBMCs cultured with SARS-CoV-2 spike peptides, obtained before COVID-19 vaccination. Every receptor here comes from a human donor who received a COVID-19 vaccine. Both conserved end residues are part of each CDR3. The D gene is left open where the match is weak. Clone size is shown for a subset of rows, as once, few, many or a class of expanded clone.

J gene | D gene | clone size | V gene | CDR3 protein | CDR3 DNA
TRBJ2-1 | TRBD1 | - | TRBV18 | CASSPGQGTSSYNEQFF | TGTGCCAGCTCTCCTGGACAGGGGACGAGCTCCTACAATGAGCAGTTCTTC
TRBJ2-2 | - | - | TRBV4-1 | CASSQDRSPEGNTGELFF | TGCGCCAGCAGCCAAGATAGGTCCCCCGAAGGGAACACCGGGGAGCTGTTTTTT
TRBJ2-5 | TRBD2 | - | TRBV4-2 | CASSQDPPGGTQYF | TGTGCCAGCAGCCAAGATCCCCCGGGGGGGACCCAGTACTTC
TRBJ1-6 | TRBD1 | - | TRBV3-1/TRBV3-2 | CASSRAGTGDYNSPLHF | TGTGCCAGCAGCCGAGCCGGGACAGGGGACTATAATTCACCCCTCCACTTT
TRBJ1-2 | TRBD1 | - | TRBV28 | CASRYRQGGGGYTF | TGTGCCAGCAGGTACCGACAGGGTGGCGGCGGCTACACCTTC
TRBJ1-1 | - | - | TRBV2 | CASSEKQGNTEAFF | TGTGCCAGCAGTGAGAAACAGGGGAACACTGAAGCTTTCTTT
TRBJ1-4 | TRBD1 | - | TRBV2 | CASSRTGQGNEKLFF | TGTGCCAGCAGTCGGACGGGACAGGGGAATGAAAAACTGTTTTTT
TRBJ2-5 | TRBD2 | - | TRBV30 | CASSPGLAETQYF | TGTGCCTCCTCGCCGGGACTAGCAGAGACCCAGTACTTC
TRBJ2-6 | - | - | TRBV27 | CASWHSGANVLTF | TGTGCCAGCTGGCACTCTGGGGCCAACGTCCTGACTTTC
TRBJ1-2 | - | few | TRBV19 | CASSPDGRANGDYGYTF | TGTGCCAGTAGTCCCGACGGCCGGGCGAATGGAGACTATGGCTACACCTTC
TRBJ1-1 | TRBD1 | - | TRBV29-1 | CSVATGGGGTEAFF | TGCAGCGTCGCAACAGGGGGAGGGGGCACTGAAGCTTTCTTT
TRBJ2-7 | TRBD2 | - | TRBV28 | CASSPPGTSGYEQYF | TGTGCCAGCAGTCCCCCCGGGACTAGCGGCTACGAGCAGTACTTC
TRBJ2-5 | - | - | TRBV5-1 | CASSLGWVGKGETQYF | TGCGCCAGCAGCTTGGGCTGGGTTGGGAAGGGGGAGACCCAGTACTTC
TRBJ1-5 | - | - | TRBV6-5 | CASILGQKGSQHF | TGTGCCAGCATACTGGGCCAGAAAGGGTCCCAGCATTTT
TRBJ2-5 | - | once | TRBV5-1 | CASSRVPGPPQETQYF | TGCGCCAGCAGTCGGGTTCCAGGACCACCCCAAGAGACCCAGTACTTC
TRBJ2-1 | - | - | TRBV7-3 | CASSWSGSYNEQFF | TGTGCCAGCAGCTGGAGCGGCTCCTACAATGAGCAGTTCTTC